This entry describes one T cell receptor beta chain. Which antigen it targets is not known. No base-level quality is on record; no much larger clone is a single base apart. Collaborating institutions collected whole blood in K2EDTA tubes following their own protocols. For TCRbeta analysis, collaborators shipped samples as frozen whole blood, isolated PBMCs, or DNA extracted from either of those sample types. Trimming removed 4 bases from V and 6 bases from J; the gene matches leave 4 bases unexplained. Spanning cysteine to phenylalanine, the CDR3 consists of 13 amino acids. Only the CDR3 DNA is retained, 39 bases long and in frame from the first base. CDR1 and CDR2 are drawn from the germline V gene: KGHDR, SFDVKD. These data come from a study of blood T cell repertoires in COVID-19 (dated by TCRdb to about 2020). For context, the study as a whole: Samples from collaborators originated in the United States, Italy and Spain and spanned both the acute and convalescent phases of COVID-19. The material from the prospective study consisted of cDNA or gDNA derived from T cells, B-cell-depleted T cells, or PBMCs. The dataset comprised deeply sampled blood TCRbeta repertoires from subjects exposed to, actively infected with, or recovered from COVID-19. The repertoires were released in a freely available public database meant as a resource for research on the immune response to SARS-CoV-2. Samples were obtained from the ongoing ImmuneRACE study (first 160 participants) and from 1,254 subjects provided by 6 global collaborators. Nearly every sample came with metadata listing a de-identified subject ID, COVID-19 status, age in years and sex. HLA class I and class II types, where available, came from metadata supplied by the sample provider rather than from assay-based typing.

TCRbeta CDR3 regions were amplified from genomic DNA using the immunoSEQ Assay, a bias-controlled multiplex PCR. In the paper's pipeline: Within the assay, amplification of reference gene primers was used to estimate how many nucleated cells each sample contained. To quantify the absolute abundance of each unique TCRbeta CDR3 rearrangement, sequence reads were collapsed and filtered. For each sample, productive Simpson clonality was calculated as the square root of Simpson's diversity index over productive rearrangements. TCRdb re-hosts the immuneACCESS table, in-frame sequences only. Its copies lack some clones; in the studies checked, an unresolved V gene accounts for under half of them, and the cause for the rest is not known. V and J calls and clone size follow that table, whereas D and trimming were derived from the DNA. Here the sample has some 95,000 clones; 76% occur a single time. Around 7% of the sample is held by the ten biggest clonotypes.

Overall study results and their limits: Clinical and demographic metadata were provided uncurated, with the amount varying by source and participant.

Sequencing was carried out using peripheral blood. This clonotype was sampled from a man in his 70s with acute or convalescent COVID-19. The chain is assembled from TRBV24-1 and TRBJ1-1; 7 junctional bases match TRBD1. The CDR3 here reads CATSDRQGPEAFF. The bases read TGTGCCACCAGTGACCGACAGGGTCCTGAAGCTTTCTTT.